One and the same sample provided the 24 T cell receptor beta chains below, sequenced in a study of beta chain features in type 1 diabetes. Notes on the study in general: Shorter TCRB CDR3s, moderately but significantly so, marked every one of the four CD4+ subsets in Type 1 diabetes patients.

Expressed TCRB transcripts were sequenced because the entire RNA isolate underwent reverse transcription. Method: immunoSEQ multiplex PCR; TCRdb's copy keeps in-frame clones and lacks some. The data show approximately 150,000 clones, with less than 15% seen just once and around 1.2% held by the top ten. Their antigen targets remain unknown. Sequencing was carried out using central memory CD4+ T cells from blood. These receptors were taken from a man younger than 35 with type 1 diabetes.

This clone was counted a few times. DNA of the CDR3: TGTGCCATCAGTGATTGGGGTGAAACAGATACGCAGTATTTT. Its translation is CAISDWGETDTQYF. The V call is TRBV10-3, the J call TRBJ2-3; D uncertain. The V and J ends lost 3 bases and 3 bases respectively, with 10 bases between them. From germline, CDR1 is ENHRY and CDR2 SYGVKD. The CDR3 totals 14 residues.

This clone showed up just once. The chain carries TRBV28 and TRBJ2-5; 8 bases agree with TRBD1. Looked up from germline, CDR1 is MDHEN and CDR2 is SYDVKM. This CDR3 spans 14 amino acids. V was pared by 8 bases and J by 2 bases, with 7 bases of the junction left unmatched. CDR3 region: CASGGQEFQETQYF. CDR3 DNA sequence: TGTGCCAGCGGGGGACAGGAATTTCAAGAGACCCAGTACTTC.

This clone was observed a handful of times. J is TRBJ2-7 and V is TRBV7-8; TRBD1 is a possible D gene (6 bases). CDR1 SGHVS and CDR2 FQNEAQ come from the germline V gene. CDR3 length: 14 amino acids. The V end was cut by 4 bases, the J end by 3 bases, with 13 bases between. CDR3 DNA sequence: TGTGCCAGCAGCTCTACTGGGGGCGGCTACGAGCAGTACTTC. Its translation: CASSSTGGGYEQYF.

CDR3 sequence reads: CASSHYGQGALNEQFF. CDR3 nucleotides: TGCGCCAGCAGCCACTATGGACAGGGGGCGCTTAATGAGCAGTTCTTC. The gene calls are TRBV5-1 and TRBJ2-1; TRBD1 matches at 11 bases. This CDR3 has 16 amino acids. With V trimmed by 4 bases and J by 7 bases, 10 bases remained unmatched. In germline, CDR1 is SGHRS, CDR2 YFSETQ.

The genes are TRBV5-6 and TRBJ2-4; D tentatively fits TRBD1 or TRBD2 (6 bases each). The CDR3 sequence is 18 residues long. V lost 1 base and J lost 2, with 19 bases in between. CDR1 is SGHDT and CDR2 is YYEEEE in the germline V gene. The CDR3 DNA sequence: TGTGCCAGCAGCTTGCCTCCAGGAGGGGGGCGCACCAAAAACATTCAGTACTTC. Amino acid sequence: CASSLPPGGGRTKNIQYF.

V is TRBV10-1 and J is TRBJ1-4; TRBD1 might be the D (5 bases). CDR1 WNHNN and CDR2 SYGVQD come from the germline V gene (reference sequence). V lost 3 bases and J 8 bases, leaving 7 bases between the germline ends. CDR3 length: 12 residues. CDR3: CASSERGEKLFF. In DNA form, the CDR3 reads TGCGCCAGCAGTGAAAGGGGAGAAAAACTGTTTTTT.

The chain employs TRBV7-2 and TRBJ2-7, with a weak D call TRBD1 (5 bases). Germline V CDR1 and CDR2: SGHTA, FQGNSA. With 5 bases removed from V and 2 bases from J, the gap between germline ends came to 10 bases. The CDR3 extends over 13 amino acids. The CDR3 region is CASSQGATYEQYF. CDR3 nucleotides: TGTGCCAGCAGCCAAGGGGCAACCTACGAGCAGTACTTC.

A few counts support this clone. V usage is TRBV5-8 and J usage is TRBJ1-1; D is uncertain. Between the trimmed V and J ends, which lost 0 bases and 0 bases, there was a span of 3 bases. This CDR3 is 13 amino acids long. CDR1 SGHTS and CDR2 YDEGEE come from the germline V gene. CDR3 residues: CASSLAVNTEAFF. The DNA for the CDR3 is TGTGCCAGCAGCTTGGCCGTGAACACTGAAGCTTTCTTT.

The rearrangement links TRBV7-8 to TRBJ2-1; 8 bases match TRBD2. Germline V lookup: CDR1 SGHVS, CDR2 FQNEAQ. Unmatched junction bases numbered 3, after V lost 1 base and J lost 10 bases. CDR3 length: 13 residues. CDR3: CASSLGRTSEQFF. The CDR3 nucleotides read TGTGCCAGCAGCTTAGGTCGGACTAGCGAGCAGTTCTTC. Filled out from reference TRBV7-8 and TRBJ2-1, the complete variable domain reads GAGVSQSPRYKVAKRGQDVALRCDPISGHVSLFWYQQALGQGPEFLTYFQNEAQLDKSGLPSDRFFAERPEGSVSTLKIQRTQQEDSAVYLCASSLGRTSEQFFGPGTRLTVL.

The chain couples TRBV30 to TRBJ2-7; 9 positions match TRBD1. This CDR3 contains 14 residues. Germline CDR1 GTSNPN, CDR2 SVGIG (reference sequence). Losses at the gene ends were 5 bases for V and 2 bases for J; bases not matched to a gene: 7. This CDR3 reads CAWSQGAAPYEQYF. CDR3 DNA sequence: TGTGCCTGGTCACAGGGGGCGGCTCCCTACGAGCAGTACTTC.

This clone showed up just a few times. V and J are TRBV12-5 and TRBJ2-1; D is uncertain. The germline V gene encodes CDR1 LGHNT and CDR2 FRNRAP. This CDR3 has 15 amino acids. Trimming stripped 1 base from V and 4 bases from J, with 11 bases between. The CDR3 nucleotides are TGTGCTAGTGGTTTGGCCCAAGGGCCATACAATGAGCAGTTCTTC. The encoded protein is CASGLAQGPYNEQFF.

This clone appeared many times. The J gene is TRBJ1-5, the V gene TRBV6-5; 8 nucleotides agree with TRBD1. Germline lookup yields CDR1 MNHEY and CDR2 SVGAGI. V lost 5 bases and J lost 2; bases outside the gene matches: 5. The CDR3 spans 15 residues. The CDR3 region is CASSRTGIGNQPQHF. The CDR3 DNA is TGTGCCAGCAGTCGGACAGGGATTGGCAATCAGCCCCAGCATTTT.

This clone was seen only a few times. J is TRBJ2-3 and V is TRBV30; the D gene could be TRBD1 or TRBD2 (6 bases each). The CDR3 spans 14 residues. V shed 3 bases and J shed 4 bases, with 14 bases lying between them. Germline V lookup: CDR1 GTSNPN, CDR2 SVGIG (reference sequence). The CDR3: CAWRRWGASDTQYF. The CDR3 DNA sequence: TGTGCCTGGAGAAGGTGGGGGGCATCAGATACGCAGTATTTT.

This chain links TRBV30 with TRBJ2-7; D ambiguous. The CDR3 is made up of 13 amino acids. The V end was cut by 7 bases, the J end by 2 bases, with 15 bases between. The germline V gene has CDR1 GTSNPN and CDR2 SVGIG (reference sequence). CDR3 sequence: CASKWKPTYEQYF. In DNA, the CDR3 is TGTGCCTCCAAATGGAAACCAACCTACGAGCAGTACTTC.

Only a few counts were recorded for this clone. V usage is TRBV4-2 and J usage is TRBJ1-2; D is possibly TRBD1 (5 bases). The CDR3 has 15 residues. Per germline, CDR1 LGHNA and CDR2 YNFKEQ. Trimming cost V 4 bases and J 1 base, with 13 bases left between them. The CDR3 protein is CASSPGTVFNYGYTF. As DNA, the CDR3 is TGTGCCAGCAGCCCCGGGACCGTGTTTAACTATGGCTACACCTTC.

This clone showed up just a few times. The CDR3 protein is CASSSTSGANVLTF. In DNA form, the CDR3 reads TGTGCCAGCAGTTCCACCTCTGGGGCCAACGTCCTGACTTTC. The V call is TRBV27, the J call TRBJ2-6; D gene uncertain. From germline, CDR1 is MNHEY and CDR2 SMNVEV (reference sequence). V lost 4 bases to trimming and J lost 0 bases, with 4 bases between them. CDR3 length: 14 residues.

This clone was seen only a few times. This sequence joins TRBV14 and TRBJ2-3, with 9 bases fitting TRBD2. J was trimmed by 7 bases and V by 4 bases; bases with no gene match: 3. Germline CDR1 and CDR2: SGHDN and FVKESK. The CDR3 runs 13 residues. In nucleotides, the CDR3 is TGTGCCAGCAGCCCCGCGGGGGGGAATACGCAGTATTTT. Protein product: CASSPAGGNTQYF.

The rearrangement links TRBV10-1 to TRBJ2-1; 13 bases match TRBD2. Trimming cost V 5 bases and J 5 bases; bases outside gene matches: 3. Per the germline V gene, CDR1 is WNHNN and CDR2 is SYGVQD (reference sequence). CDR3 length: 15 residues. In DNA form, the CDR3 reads TGCGCCAGCAGTAGGACTAGCGGGGGCCACAATGAGCAGTTCTTC. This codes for CASSRTSGGHNEQFF.

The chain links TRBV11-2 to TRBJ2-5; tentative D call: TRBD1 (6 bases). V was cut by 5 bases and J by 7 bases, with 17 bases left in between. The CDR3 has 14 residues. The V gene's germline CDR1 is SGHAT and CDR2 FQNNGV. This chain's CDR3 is CASSPQGAPGTQYF. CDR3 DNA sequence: TGTGCCAGCAGCCCACAGGGAGCTCCAGGGACCCAGTACTTC.

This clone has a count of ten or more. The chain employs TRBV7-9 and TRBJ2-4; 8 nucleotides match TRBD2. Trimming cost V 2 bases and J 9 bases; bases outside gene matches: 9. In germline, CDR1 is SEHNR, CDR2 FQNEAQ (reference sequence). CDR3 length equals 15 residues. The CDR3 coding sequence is TGTGCCAGCAGCTTATTCCCACGGCTAGCGGGCATTCAGTACTTC. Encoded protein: CASSLFPRLAGIQYF.

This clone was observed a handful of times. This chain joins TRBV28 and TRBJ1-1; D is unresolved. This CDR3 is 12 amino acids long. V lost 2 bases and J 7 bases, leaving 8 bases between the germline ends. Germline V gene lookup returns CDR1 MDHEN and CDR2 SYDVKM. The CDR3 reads CASSLPTDEAFF. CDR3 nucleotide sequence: TGTGCCAGCAGTTTACCCACAGATGAAGCTTTCTTT.

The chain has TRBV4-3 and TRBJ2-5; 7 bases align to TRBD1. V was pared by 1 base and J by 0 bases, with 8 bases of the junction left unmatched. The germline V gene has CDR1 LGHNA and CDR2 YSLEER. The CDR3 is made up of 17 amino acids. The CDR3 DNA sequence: TGCGCCAGCAGCCAAGCCTTGGGACAGAAGTACCAAGAGACCCAGTACTTC. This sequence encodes CASSQALGQKYQETQYF.

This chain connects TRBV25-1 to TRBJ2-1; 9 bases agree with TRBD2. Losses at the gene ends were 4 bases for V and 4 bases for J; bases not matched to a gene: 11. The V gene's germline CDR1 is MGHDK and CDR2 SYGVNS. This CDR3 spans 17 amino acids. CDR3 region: CASSAAVAGGKYNEQFF. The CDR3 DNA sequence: TGTGCCAGCAGTGCCGCTGTGGCGGGGGGGAAATACAATGAGCAGTTCTTC. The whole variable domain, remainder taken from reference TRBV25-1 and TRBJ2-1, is EADIYQTPRYLVIGTGKKITLECSQTMGHDKMYWYQQDPGMELHLIHYSYGVNSTEKGDLSSESTVSRIRTEHFPLTLESARPSHTSQYLCASSAAVAGGKYNEQFFGPGTRLTVL.

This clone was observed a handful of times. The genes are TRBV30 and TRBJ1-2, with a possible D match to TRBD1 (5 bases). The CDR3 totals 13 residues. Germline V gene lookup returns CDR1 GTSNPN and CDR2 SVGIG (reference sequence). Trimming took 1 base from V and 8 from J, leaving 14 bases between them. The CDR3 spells CAWSAKGVGGYTF. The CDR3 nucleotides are TGTGCCTGGAGTGCGAAAGGGGTGGGAGGCTACACCTTC.